This T cell receptor beta chain was observed in a study of blood T cell repertoires in COVID-19. Using immunoSEQ multiplex PCR, the repertoire was profiled, and TCRdb retains in-frame clones only, with some absent. This table has 160,000 or so clones, around 80% appearing once. Germline-derived CDR1 and CDR2 are SGHNT and YYREEE (reference sequence). The junction had 7 bases not matched to a gene; V was cut back by 1 base and J by 2 bases. The CDR3 sequence is 16 residues long. Source material: peripheral blood. The clonotype originates from an elderly woman with acute or convalescent COVID-19. V is TRBV5-4 and J is TRBJ1-2, with 8 bases matching TRBD1. The CDR3 bases are TGTGCCAGCAGCTTGCCCGGGACAGGAAGAAACTATGGCTACACCTTC. Its translation: CASSLPGTGRNYGYTF.